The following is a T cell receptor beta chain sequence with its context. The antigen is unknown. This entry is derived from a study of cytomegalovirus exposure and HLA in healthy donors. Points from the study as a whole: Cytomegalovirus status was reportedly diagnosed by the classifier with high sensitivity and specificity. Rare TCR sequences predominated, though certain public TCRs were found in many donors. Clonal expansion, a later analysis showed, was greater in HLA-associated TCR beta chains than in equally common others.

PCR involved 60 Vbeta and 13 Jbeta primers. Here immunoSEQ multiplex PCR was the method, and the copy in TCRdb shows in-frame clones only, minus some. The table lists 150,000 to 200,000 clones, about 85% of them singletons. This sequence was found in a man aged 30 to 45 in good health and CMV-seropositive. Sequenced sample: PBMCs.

The CDR3 region is CASSLSGRGYEQYF. The CDR3 DNA reads as TGTGCCAGCAGCCTTAGCGGACGGGGCTACGAGCAGTACTTC. V gene TRBV9 combines with J gene TRBJ2-7; a weak D match, TRBD2 (6 bases). The length of the CDR3 is 14 residues. Per germline, CDR1 SGDLS and CDR2 YYNGEE. The V end was cut by 4 bases, the J end by 3 bases, with 14 bases between.